This T cell receptor (beta chain) was captured in a study of T cells in Graves' hyperthyroidism and ophthalmopathy. Study-wide context: Peripheral blood was secured at the point of initial diagnosis, before any treatment. Findings and limits, study-wide: Onset of ophthalmopathy came a median around 6.2 months after the model predicted it.

RNA transcripts gave rise to amplified TCR beta CDR3 regions. The TCR CDR3 was amplified in a first-round RT-PCR using the HTBI primer set. A single record per CDR3 protein comes from TCRdb applying MiXCR to the multiplex PCR reads. The sample includes around 570,000 distinct CDR3 sequences, 20% of them seen just once. This clonotype showed up many times. What it binds is not known. Diagnostic decisions used clinical symptoms, serum thyroxine and TRAb, thyroid ultrasound and orbital computed tomography. Out of more than 8 ml of fresh peripheral blood came the PBMCs. Germline values: CDR1 SNHLY, CDR2 FYNNEI. Trimming took off 6 bases at V and 4 bases at J, with 9 bases between the two ends. The CDR3 runs to 13 residues.

This rearrangement joins TRBV2 to TRBJ1-4; a weak D match, TRBD1 (6 bases). The source material was blood. This clonotype originated in a man aged 40-50 years with Graves' ophthalmopathy. The CDR3, as DNA: TGTGCCAGCAGACTACAGGGTAATGAAAAACTGTTTTTT. Translation gives CASRLQGNEKLFF.